The clone carrying this T cell receptor (gamma chain) is judged medium-sized (0.01 to 0.1%). Its matching antigen is unknown. V dropped 8 bases and J dropped 2; count of bases not matched to a gene: 1. The CDR3 spans 11 residues. This sample was taken from a study of gammadelta T cells in human blood. Findings and limits, study-wide: Right after birth, innate γδ T cells reportedly expanded polyclonally after microbial exposure.

TCRdb re-called the RT-PCR reads via CATT. In the table there are approximately 400 gamma-chain clones, 9.9% of which are singletons. Sequences were obtained from non-Vgamma9Vdelta2 gamma-delta T cells from infant blood. The chain links TRGV10 to TRGJ1 or TRGJ2. TRGV10 belongs to the ORF category, with a function that is uncertain. The TCR comes from a human donor. The CDR3: CAAWDYYKKLF. CDR3 coding DNA: TGTGCTGCGTGGGATTATTATAAGAAACTCTTT.